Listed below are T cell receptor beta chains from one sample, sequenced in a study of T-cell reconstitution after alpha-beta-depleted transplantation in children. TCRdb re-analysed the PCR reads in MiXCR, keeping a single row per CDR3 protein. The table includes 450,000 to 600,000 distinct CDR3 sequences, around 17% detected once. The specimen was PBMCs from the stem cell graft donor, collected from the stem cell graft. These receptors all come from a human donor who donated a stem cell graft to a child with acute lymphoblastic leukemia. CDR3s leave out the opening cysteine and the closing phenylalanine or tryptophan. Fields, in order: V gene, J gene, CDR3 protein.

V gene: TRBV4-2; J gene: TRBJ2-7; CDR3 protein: ASSQRTSNEQY
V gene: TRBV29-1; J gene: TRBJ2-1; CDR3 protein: SPRGLENEQF
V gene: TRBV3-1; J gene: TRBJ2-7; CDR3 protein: ASSPGLLVYEQY
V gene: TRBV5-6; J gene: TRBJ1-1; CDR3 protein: ASSWAGRQYTEAF
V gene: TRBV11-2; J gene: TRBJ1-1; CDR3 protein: ASSPARTGRNTEAF
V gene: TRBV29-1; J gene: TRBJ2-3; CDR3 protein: SVEGAGTDTQY
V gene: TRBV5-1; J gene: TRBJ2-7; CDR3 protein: ASSSGQGVYYEQY
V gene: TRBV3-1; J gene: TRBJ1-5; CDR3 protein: ASSQKGGQPQH
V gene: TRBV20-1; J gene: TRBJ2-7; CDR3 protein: SAPGAGMMSYEQY
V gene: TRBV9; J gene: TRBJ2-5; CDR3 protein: ASSSGQAIETQY
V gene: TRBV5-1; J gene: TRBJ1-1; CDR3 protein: ASSSNRGPNTEAF
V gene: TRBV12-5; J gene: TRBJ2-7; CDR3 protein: ASGLFLQGFGYEQY
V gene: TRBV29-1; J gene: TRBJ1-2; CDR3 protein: SVEDPGFDYGYT
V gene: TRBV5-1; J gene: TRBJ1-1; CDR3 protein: ASSRRQGAQTEAF
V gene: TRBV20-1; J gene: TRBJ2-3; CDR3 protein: SAPSPDTQY
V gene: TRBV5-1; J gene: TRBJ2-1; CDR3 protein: ASSLSPGDYEQF
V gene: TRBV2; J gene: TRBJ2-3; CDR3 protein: ASSETASTDTQY
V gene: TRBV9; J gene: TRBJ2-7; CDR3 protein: ASSTSSGSLNEQY
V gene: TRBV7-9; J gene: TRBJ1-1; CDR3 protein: ASSLASGPGTEAF
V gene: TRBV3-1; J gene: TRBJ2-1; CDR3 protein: ASSQEVVAGSSYNEQF